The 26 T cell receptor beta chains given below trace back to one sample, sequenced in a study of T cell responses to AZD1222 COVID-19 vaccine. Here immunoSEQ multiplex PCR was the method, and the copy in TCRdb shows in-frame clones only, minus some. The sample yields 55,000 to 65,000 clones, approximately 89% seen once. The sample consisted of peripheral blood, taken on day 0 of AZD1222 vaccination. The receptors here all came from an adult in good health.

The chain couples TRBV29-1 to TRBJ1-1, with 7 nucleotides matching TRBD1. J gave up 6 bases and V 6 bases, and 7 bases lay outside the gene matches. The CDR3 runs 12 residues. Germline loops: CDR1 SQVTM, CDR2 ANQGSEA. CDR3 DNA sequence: TGCAGCGTCGCTCAGGGGGACGCTGAAGCTTTCTTT. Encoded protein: CSVAQGDAEAFF.

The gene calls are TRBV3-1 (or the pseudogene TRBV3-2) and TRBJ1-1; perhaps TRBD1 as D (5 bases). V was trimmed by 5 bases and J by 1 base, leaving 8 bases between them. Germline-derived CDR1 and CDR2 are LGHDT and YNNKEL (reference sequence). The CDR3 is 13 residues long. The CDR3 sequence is CASSRGENTEAFF. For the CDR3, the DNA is TGTGCCAGCAGCAGGGGCGAGAACACTGAAGCTTTCTTT.

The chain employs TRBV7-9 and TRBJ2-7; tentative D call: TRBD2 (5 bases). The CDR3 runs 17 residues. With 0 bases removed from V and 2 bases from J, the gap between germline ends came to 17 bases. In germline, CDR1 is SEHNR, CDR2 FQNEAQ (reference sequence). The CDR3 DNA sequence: TGTGCCAGCAGCTTAGCGTTTAGTAGCGATGAGCCCTACGAGCAGTACTTC. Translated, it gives CASSLAFSSDEPYEQYF.

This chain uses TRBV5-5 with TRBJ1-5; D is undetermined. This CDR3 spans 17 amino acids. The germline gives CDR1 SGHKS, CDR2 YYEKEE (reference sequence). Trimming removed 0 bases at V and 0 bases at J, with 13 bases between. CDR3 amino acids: CASSLVWPPYSNQPQHF. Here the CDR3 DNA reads TGTGCCAGCAGCTTGGTGTGGCCCCCTTATAGCAATCAGCCCCAGCATTTT.

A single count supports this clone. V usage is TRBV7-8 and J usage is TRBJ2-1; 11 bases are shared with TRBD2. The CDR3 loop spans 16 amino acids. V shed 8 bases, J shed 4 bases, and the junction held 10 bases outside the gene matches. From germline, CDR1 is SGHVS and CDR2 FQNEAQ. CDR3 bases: TGTGCCAGCGCCGAAGAAACTAGCGGGAGATACAATGAGCAGTTCTTC. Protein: CASAEETSGRYNEQFF.

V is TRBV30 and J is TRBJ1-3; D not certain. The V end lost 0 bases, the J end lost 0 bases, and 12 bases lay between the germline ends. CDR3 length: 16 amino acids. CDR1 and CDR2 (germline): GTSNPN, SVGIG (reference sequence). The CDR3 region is CAWSVRQHISGNTIYF. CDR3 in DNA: TGTGCCTGGAGTGTTAGGCAGCACATCTCTGGAAACACCATATATTTT.

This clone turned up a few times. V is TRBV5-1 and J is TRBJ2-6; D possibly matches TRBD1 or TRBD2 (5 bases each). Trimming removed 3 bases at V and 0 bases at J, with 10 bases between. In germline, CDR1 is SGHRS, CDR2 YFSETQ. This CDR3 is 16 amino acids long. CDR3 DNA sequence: TGCGCCAGCAGCTCCGGGACCCGCTCTGGGGCCAACGTCCTGACTTTC. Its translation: CASSSGTRSGANVLTF. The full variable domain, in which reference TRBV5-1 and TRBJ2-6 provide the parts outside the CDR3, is KAGVTQTPRYLIKTRGQQVTLSCSPISGHRSVSWYQQTPGQGLQFLFEYFSETQRNKGNFPGRFSGRQFSNSRSEMNVSTLELGDSALYLCASSSGTRSGANVLTFGAGSRLTVL.

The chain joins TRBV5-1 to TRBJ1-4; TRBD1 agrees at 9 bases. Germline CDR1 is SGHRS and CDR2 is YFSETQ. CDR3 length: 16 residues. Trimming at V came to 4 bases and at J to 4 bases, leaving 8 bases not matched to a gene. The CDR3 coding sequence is TGCGCCAGCAGCCTCGGGACAGGGACCCGTAATGAAAAACTGTTTTTT. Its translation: CASSLGTGTRNEKLFF. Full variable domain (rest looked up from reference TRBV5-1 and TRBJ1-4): KAGVTQTPRYLIKTRGQQVTLSCSPISGHRSVSWYQQTPGQGLQFLFEYFSETQRNKGNFPGRFSGRQFSNSRSEMNVSTLELGDSALYLCASSLGTGTRNEKLFFGSGTQLSVL.

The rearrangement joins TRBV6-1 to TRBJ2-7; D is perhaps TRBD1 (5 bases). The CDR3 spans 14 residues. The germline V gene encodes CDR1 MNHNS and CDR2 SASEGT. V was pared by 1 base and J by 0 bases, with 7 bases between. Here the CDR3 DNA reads TGTGCCAGCAGTGAAGACAGGTACTCCTACGAGCAGTACTTC. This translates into CASSEDRYSYEQYF.

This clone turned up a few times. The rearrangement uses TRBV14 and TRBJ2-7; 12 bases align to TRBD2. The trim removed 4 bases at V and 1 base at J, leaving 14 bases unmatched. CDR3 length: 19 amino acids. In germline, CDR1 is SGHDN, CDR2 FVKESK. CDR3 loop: CASSRGLAGPRPPSYEQYF. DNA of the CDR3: TGTGCCAGCAGCCGGGGACTAGCGGGTCCCCGCCCCCCGTCCTACGAGCAGTACTTC.

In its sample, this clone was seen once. This CDR3 is CASRLKRTSAYEQYF. The CDR3 DNA reads as TGTGCCAGCAGGTTAAAGAGGACTAGCGCCTACGAGCAGTACTTC. The chain carries TRBV6-5 and TRBJ2-7; the match to TRBD2 covers 9 bases. Germline V lookup: CDR1 MNHEY, CDR2 SVGAGI. With 6 bases clipped from V and 2 bases from J, the junction kept 8 bases outside the gene matches. CDR3 size: 15 residues.

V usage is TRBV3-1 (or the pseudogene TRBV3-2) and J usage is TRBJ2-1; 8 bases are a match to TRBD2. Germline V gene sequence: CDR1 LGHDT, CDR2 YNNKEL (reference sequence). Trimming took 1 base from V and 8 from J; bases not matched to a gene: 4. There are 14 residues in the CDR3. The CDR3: CASSQASGRYEQFF. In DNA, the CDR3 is TGTGCCAGCAGCCAAGCAAGCGGGAGATATGAGCAGTTCTTC.

The CDR3 here is CASSYSAGVWEQYF. The CDR3 nucleotides are TGTGCCAGCAGTTACTCGGCGGGGGTCTGGGAGCAGTACTTC. This sequence joins TRBV6-2 or TRBV6-3 and TRBJ2-7, with 7 bases matching TRBD2. CDR1 MNHEY and CDR2 SVGEGT come from the germline V gene. The ends lost 0 bases at V and 7 bases at J; junction bases unmatched: 6. The CDR3 is 14 amino acids.

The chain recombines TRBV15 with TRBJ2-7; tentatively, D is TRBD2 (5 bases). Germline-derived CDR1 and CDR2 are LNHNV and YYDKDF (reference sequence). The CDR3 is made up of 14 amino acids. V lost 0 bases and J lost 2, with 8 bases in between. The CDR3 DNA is TGTGCCACCAGCAGAGAGTACGGGGCCTACGAGCAGTACTTC. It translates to CATSREYGAYEQYF.

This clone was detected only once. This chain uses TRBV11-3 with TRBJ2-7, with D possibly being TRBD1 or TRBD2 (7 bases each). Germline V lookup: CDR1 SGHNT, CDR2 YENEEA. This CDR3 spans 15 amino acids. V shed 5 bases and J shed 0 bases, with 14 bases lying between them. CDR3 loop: CASSPGGGRSYEQYF. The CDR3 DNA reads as TGTGCCAGCAGCCCAGGGGGGGGCCGCTCCTACGAGCAGTACTTC.

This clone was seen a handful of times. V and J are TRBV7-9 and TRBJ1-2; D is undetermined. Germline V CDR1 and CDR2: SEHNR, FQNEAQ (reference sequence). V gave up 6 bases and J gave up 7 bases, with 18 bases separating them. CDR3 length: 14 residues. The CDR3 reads CASRSVGTAAGYTF. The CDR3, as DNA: TGTGCCAGCAGGTCCGTGGGTACGGCAGCTGGCTACACCTTC. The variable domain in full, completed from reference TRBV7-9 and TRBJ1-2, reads DTGVSQNPRHKITKRGQNVTFRCDPISEHNRLYWYRQTLGQGPEFLTYFQNEAQLEKSRLLSDRFSAERPKGSFSTLEIQRTEQGDSAMYLCASRSVGTAAGYTFGSGTRLTVV.

CDR3 nucleotides: TGCGCCAGCAGCCCCGCGGGACAGGGGGCCCATGAGCAGTTCTTC. Its protein product is CASSPAGQGAHEQFF. This rearrangement joins TRBV4-1 to TRBJ2-1; 12 bases are shared with TRBD1. In germline, CDR1 is MGHRA, CDR2 YSYEKL. Losses at the gene ends were 4 bases for V and 8 bases for J; bases not matched to a gene: 6. CDR3 length equals 15 residues.

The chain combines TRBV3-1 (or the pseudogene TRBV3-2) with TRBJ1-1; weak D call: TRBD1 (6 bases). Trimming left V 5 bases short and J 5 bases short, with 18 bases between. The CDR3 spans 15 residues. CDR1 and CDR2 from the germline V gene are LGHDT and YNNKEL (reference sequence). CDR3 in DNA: TGTGCCAGCAGCTCACCAGGGGTGGTGAGAACTGAAGCTTTCTTT. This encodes CASSSPGVVRTEAFF.

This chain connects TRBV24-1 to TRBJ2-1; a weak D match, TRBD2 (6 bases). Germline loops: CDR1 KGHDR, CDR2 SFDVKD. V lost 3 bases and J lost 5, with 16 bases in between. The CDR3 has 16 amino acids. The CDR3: CATSDPPRRGHNEQFF. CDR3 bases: TGTGCCACCAGTGATCCGCCGCGGAGGGGTCACAATGAGCAGTTCTTC.

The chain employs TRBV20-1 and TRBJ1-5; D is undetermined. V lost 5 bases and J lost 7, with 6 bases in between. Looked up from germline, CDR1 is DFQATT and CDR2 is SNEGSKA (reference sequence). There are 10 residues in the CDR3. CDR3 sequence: CSASRQPQHF. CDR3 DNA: TGCAGTGCTTCGAGGCAGCCCCAGCATTTT.

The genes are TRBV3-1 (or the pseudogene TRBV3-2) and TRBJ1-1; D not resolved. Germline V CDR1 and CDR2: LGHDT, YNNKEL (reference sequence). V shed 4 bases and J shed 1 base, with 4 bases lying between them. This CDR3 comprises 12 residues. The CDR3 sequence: CASSLTNTEAFF. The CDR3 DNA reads TGTGCCAGCAGCCTGACGAACACTGAAGCTTTCTTT.

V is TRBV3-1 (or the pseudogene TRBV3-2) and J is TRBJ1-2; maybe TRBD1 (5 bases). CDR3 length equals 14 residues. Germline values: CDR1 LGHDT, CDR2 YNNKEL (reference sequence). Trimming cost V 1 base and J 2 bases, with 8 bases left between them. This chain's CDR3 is CASSQGGGNYGYTF. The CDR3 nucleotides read TGTGCCAGCAGCCAAGGGGGGGGAAACTATGGCTACACCTTC.

CDR3 region: CASSLGTGYPRDVGYTF. The CDR3 DNA is TGTGCCAGCAGCTTAGGGACAGGGTACCCTCGAGATGTTGGCTACACCTTC. The V call is TRBV7-9, the J call TRBJ1-2, with 8 bases aligning to TRBD1. The J segment lost 7 bases and the V segment lost 1 base, leaving 14 bases of the junction unmatched. CDR3 size: 17 residues. Germline V lookup: CDR1 SEHNR, CDR2 FQNEAQ (reference sequence).

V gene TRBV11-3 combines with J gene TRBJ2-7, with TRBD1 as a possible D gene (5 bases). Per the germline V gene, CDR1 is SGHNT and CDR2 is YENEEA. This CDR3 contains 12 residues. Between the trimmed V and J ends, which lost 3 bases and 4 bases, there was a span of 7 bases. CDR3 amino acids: CASSFQGYEQYF. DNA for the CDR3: TGTGCCAGCAGCTTCCAGGGTTACGAGCAGTACTTC.

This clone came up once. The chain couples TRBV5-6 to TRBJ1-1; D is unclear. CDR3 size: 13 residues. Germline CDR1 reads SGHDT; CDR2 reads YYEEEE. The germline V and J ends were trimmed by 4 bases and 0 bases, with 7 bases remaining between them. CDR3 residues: CASSAYLNTEAFF. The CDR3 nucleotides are TGTGCCAGCAGCGCCTATCTGAACACTGAAGCTTTCTTT.

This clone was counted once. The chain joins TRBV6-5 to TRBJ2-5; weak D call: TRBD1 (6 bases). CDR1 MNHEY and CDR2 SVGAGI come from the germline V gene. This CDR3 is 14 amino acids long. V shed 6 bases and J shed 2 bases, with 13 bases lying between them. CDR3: CASRPPRGQETQYF. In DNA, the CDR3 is TGTGCCAGCAGGCCCCCCAGGGGTCAAGAGACCCAGTACTTC.